One sample yielded the 10 T cell receptor beta chains listed below, sequenced in a study of blood T cells in healthy people across ages. Next came a second PCR, run for roughly 6 to 11 cycles, which used a sample-barcoded 5' primer along with a J-beta primer mix. TCRdb reprocessed the 5' RACE reads with MiXCR, giving one entry per CDR3 protein. The table shows about 510,000 distinct CDR3 sequences, with 25% to 35% occurring only once. The same specimen was also included in a second study, on T cells of mothers and their children.

Sequencing was done on a sample of blood. All receptors derive from a boy younger than 10 in good health.

The rearrangement joins TRBV25-1 to TRBJ2-5; D tentatively fits TRBD1 or TRBD2 (5 bases each). CDR3 size: 15 residues. V shed 4 bases and J shed 5 bases, with 17 bases lying between them. The V gene's germline CDR1 is MGHDK and CDR2 SYGVNS. The CDR3 DNA sequence: TGTGCCAGCAGTGCCCCCGGGGCTAATAAGGAGACCCAGTACTTC. This translates into CASSAPGANKETQYF. Based on the CDR3 plus reference TRBV25-1 and TRBJ2-5, the full variable domain is EADIYQTPRYLVIGTGKKITLECSQTMGHDKMYWYQQDPGMELHLIHYSYGVNSTEKGDLSSESTVSRIRTEHFPLTLESARPSHTSQYLCASSAPGANKETQYFGPGTRLLVL.

The J gene is TRBJ1-2, the V gene TRBV5-1; no firm D call. The CDR3 spans 13 residues. V shed 2 bases and J shed 8 bases, with 13 bases lying between them. Looked up from germline, CDR1 is SGHRS and CDR2 is YFSETQ. This CDR3 is CASSFEPTGGYTF. The CDR3 DNA is TGCGCCAGCAGCTTCGAGCCTACGGGAGGCTACACCTTC. The full variable domain, its missing parts supplied by reference TRBV5-1 and TRBJ1-2, is KAGVTQTPRYLIKTRGQQVTLSCSPISGHRSVSWYQQTPGQGLQFLFEYFSETQRNKGNFPGRFSGRQFSNSRSEMNVSTLELGDSALYLCASSFEPTGGYTFGSGTRLTVV.

The V call is TRBV12-3 or TRBV12-4, the J call TRBJ2-1; 8 positions agree with TRBD2. The J segment lost 1 base and the V segment lost 5 bases, leaving 7 bases of the junction unmatched. CDR3 size: 16 residues. The CDR3 loop is CASSPTSGASYNEQFF. In nucleotides, the CDR3 is TGTGCCAGCAGTCCAACTAGCGGAGCATCCTACAATGAGCAGTTCTTC.

The sample holds a few counts of this clonotype. A junction boundary mismatches the germline segment, possibly from a read error. This sequence joins TRBV11-2 and TRBJ2-3; the D is unclear. The germline V gene has CDR1 SGHAT and CDR2 FQNNGV. CDR3 length: 14 amino acids. CDR3 in amino acids: CASSLAGPPDTQYF. Written as DNA, the CDR3 is TGCGCCAGCAGCTTGGCAGGCCCTCCAGATACGCAGTATTTT.

This clonotype has a count of ten or more. This sequence joins TRBV7-9 and TRBJ1-2, with D uncertain. The germline V gene has CDR1 SEHNR and CDR2 FQNEAQ (reference sequence). This CDR3 is 13 amino acids long. V was pared by 0 bases and J by 6 bases, with 8 bases between. CDR3: CASSLADGNGYTF. The CDR3 bases are TGTGCCAGCAGCTTAGCGGACGGGAATGGCTACACCTTC.

In its sample, this clonotype was seen a few times. V gene TRBV5-5 combines with J gene TRBJ2-5; D is unclear. This CDR3 comprises 15 residues. V shed 0 bases and J shed 1 base, with 10 bases lying between them. Germline lookup yields CDR1 SGHKS and CDR2 YYEKEE (reference sequence). The CDR3 protein is CASSLVPLLQETQYF. The CDR3 DNA follows: TGTGCCAGCAGCTTGGTCCCGCTACTCCAAGAGACCCAGTACTTC.

The chain links TRBV7-2 to TRBJ2-5; D is possibly TRBD1 (6 bases). Judging by the DNA end, TRBJ2-7 fits better; the J call may be wrong. CDR1 and CDR2 from the germline V gene are SGHTA and FQGNSA. The CDR3 has 13 amino acids. The CDR3 loop reads CASSYAQGYEQYF. For the CDR3, the DNA is TGTGCCAGCAGCTACGCACAGGGCTACGAGCAGTACTTC.

V gene TRBV5-1 combines with J gene TRBJ2-4; 7 nucleotides line up with TRBD2. CDR1 is SGHRS and CDR2 is YFSETQ in the germline V gene. The CDR3 has 14 residues. V shed 6 bases, J shed 6 bases, and the junction held 9 bases outside the gene matches. CDR3 bases: TGCGCCAGCAACCCCAGCGGGATTGGAAACATTCAGTACTTC. Translation: CASNPSGIGNIQYF.

The chain recombines TRBV7-9 with TRBJ2-1, with 10 bases aligning to TRBD2. Germline assignment: CDR1 SEHNR and CDR2 FQNEAQ (reference sequence). This CDR3 region has 17 residues. The junction had 5 bases not matched to a gene; V was cut back by 3 bases and J by 0 bases. The CDR3 sequence: CASSFSGGLSSYNEQFF. The CDR3 DNA reads TGTGCCAGCAGCTTTAGCGGGGGGCTGAGCTCCTACAATGAGCAGTTCTTC.

Ten or more counts support this clonotype. The chain carries TRBV7-8 and TRBJ2-5, with a weak D call TRBD1 (5 bases). From germline, CDR1 is SGHVS and CDR2 FQNEAQ. This CDR3 is built from 15 residues. Trimming removed 1 base at V and 3 bases at J, with 12 bases between. For the CDR3, the DNA is TGTGCCAGCAGCTTAGAAAGGGGTCAGAAAGAGACCCAGTACTTC. It specifies CASSLERGQKETQYF.